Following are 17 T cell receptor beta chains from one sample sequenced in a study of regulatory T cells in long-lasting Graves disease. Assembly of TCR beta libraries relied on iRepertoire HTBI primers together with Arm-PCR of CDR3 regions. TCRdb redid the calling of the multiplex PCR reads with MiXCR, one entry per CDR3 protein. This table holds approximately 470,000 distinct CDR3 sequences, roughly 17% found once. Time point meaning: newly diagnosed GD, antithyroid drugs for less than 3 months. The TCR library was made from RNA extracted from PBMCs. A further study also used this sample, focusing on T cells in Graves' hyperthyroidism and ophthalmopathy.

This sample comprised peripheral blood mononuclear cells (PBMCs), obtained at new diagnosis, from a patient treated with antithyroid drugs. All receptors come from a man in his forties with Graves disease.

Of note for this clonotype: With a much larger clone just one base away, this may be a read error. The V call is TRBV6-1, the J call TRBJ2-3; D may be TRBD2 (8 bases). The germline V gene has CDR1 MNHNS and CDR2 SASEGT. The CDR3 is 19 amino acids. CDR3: CASPRGDRASGRRTDTRYF. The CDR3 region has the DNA TGTGCCAGCCCCAGGGGCGACAGGGCGAGCGGGAGAAGGACAGATACGCGGTATTTT.

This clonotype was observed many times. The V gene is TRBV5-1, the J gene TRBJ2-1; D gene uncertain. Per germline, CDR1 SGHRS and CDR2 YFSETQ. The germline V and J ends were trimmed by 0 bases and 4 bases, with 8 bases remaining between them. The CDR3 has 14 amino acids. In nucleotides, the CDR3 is TGCGCCAGCAGCTTGGGACACAATTACAATGAGCAGTTCTTC. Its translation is CASSLGHNYNEQFF. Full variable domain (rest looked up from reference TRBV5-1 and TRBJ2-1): KAGVTQTPRYLIKTRGQQVTLSCSPISGHRSVSWYQQTPGQGLQFLFEYFSETQRNKGNFPGRFSGRQFSNSRSEMNVSTLELGDSALYLCASSLGHNYNEQFFGPGTRLTVL.

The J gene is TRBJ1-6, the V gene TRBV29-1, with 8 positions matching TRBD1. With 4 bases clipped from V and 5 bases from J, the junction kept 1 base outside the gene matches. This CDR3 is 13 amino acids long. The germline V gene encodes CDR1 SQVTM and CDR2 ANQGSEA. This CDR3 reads CSVGQGNNSPLHF. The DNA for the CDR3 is TGCAGCGTTGGACAGGGGAATAATTCACCCCTCCACTTT.

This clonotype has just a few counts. Here the CDR3 DNA reads TGTGCCAGCAGTTTGACGGGCCCTCAAACTGAAGCTTTCTTT. Encoded protein: CASSLTGPQTEAFF. This chain connects TRBV6-5 to TRBJ1-1; D uncertain. Trimming stripped 4 bases from V and 5 bases from J, with 14 bases between. The CDR3 runs to 14 residues. The germline CDR1 and CDR2 sequences are MNHEY and SVGAGI.

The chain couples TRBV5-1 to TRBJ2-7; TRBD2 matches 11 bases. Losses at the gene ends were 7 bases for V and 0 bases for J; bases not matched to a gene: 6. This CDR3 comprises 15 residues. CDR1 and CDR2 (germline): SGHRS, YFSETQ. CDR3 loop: CASGIGTSGSYEQYF. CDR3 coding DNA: TGCGCCAGCGGCATTGGGACTAGCGGCTCCTACGAGCAGTACTTC.

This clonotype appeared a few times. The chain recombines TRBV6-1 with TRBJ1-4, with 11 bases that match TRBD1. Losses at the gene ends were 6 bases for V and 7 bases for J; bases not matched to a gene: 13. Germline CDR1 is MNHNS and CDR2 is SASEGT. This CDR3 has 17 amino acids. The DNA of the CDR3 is TGTGCCAGCAGGTTTGGGACAGGGGGTGAAGGCGGTGAAAAACTGTTTTTT. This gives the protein CASRFGTGGEGGEKLFF.

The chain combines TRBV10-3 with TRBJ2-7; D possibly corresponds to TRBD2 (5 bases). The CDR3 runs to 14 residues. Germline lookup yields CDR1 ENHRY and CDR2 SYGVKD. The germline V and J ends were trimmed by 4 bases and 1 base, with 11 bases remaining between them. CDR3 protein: CAISAVSDSYEQYF. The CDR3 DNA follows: TGTGCCATCAGTGCGGTTAGCGATTCCTACGAGCAGTACTTC.

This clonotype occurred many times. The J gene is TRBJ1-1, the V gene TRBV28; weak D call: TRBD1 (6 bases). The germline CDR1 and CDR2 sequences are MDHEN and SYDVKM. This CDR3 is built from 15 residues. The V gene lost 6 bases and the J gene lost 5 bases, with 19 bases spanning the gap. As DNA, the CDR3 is TGTGCCAGCAGCCACTTGGGGGAGGGGGGGACTGAAGCTTTCTTT. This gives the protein CASSHLGEGGTEAFF.

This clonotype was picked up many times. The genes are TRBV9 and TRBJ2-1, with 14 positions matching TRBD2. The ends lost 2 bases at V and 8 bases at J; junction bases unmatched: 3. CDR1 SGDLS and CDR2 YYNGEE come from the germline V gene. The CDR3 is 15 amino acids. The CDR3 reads CASSVGLAGVDEQFF. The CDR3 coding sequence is TGTGCCAGCAGCGTGGGACTAGCGGGAGTAGATGAGCAGTTCTTC.

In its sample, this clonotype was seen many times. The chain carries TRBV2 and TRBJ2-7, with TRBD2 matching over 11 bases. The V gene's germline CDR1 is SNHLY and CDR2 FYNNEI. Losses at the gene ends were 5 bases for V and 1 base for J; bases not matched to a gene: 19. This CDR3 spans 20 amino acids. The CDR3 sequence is CASSLKAASGSGRVSYEQYF. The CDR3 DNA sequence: TGTGCCAGCAGTCTTAAGGCCGCCTCGGGTAGCGGGAGGGTTTCCTACGAGCAGTACTTC.

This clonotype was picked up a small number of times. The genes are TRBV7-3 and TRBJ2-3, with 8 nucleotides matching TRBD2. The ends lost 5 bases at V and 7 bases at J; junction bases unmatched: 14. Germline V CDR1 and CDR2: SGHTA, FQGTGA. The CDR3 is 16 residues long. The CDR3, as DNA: TGTGCCAGCAGCCTCCAGGGGCTAGCGGGTAGGAATACGCAGTATTTT. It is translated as CASSLQGLAGRNTQYF.

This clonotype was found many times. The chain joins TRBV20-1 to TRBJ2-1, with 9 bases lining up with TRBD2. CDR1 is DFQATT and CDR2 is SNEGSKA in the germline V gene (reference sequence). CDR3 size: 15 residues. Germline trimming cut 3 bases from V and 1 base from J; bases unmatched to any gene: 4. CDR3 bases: TGCAGTGCTAGGAGGCGGGAGGGGTCCTACAATGAGCAGTTCTTC. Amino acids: CSARRREGSYNEQFF.

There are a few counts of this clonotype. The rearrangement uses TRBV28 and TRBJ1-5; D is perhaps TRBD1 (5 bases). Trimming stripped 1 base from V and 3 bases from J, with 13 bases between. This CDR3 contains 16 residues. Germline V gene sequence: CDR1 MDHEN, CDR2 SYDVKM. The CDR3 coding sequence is TGTGCCAGCAGTTTATCGGGCTGGGGCAACAATCAGCCCCAGCATTTT. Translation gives CASSLSGWGNNQPQHF.

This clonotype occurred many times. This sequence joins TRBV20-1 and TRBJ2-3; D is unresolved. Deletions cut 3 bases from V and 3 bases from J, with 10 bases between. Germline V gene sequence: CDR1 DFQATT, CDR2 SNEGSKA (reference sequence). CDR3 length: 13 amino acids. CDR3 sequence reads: CSASPQQTDTQYF. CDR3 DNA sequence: TGCAGTGCTAGCCCCCAGCAGACAGATACGCAGTATTTT.

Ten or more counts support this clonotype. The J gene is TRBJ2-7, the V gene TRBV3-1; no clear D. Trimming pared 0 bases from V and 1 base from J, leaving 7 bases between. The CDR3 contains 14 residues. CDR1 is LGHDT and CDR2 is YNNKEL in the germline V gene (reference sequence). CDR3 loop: CASSQDIFSYEQYF. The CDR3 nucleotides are TGTGCCAGCAGCCAAGATATATTTTCCTACGAGCAGTACTTC.

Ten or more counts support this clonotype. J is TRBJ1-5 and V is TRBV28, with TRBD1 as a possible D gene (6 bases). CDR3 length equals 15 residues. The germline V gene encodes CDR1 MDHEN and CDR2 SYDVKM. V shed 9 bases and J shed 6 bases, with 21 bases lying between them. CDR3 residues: CASIEGQGRIQPQHF. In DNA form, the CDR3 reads TGTGCCAGTATTGAAGGGCAGGGGAGGATTCAGCCCCAGCATTTT.

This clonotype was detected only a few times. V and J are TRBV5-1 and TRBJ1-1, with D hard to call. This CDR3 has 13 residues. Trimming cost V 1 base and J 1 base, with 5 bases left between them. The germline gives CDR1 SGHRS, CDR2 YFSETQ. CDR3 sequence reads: CASSLISNTEAFF. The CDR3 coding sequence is TGCGCCAGCAGCTTGATCTCGAACACTGAAGCTTTCTTT.